This T cell receptor (beta chain) was observed in a study of T cell changes during pregnancy in multiple sclerosis. CDR1 is GTSNPN, CDR2 SVGIG, per germline (reference sequence). The CDR3 is 15 amino acids. V lost 0 bases to trimming and J lost 4 bases, with 10 bases between them. Here immunoSEQ multiplex PCR was the method, and the copy in TCRdb shows in-frame clones only, minus some. The data contain 60,000 to 65,000 clones, 92% of them singletons. Specimen: peripheral blood, collected in the second trimester of pregnancy. The TCR comes from a female donor in good health, enrolled as a control in a pregnancy study. This chain uses TRBV30 with TRBJ1-6; D gene uncertain. Here the CDR3 reads CAWSVPDRYNSPLHF. The CDR3 DNA is TGTGCCTGGAGTGTACCCGATCGGTATAATTCACCCCTCCACTTT.